A single sample is the source of the 24 T cell receptor beta chains below, sequenced in a study of blood T cells in healthy people across ages. Primers used in a second PCR of about 6 to 12 cycles were a sample-barcoded 5' primer and a J-beta primer mix. In TCRdb, the 5' RACE reads were re-called with MiXCR into one record per CDR3 protein. The table shows about 1.4 million distinct CDR3 sequences, with 55% to 75% occurring only once. The sample taken for sequencing was blood. The receptors were gathered from a young man in good health.

This clonotype was recorded at least ten times. V usage is TRBV3-1 and J usage is TRBJ1-2; D is possibly TRBD1 (5 bases). Trimming pared 1 base from V and 1 base from J, leaving 19 bases between. The CDR3 contains 18 residues. Germline V gives CDR1 LGHDT, CDR2 YNNKEL (reference sequence). This CDR3 reads CASSQGWPGGENNYGYTF. In DNA, the CDR3 is TGTGCCAGCAGCCAAGGGTGGCCTGGGGGGGAGAATAACTATGGCTACACCTTC.

The chain joins TRBV6-1 to TRBJ1-1, with 8 bases lining up with TRBD1. V gave up 1 base and J gave up 4 bases; unmatched junction bases: 5. CDR3 size: 15 residues. Germline V CDR1 and CDR2: MNHNS, SASEGT. The CDR3 reads CASSEVQGGVTEAFF. In DNA form, the CDR3 reads TGTGCCAGCAGTGAAGTACAGGGGGGCGTCACTGAAGCTTTCTTT.

This rearrangement joins TRBV6-1 to TRBJ1-5; D gene unclear. The CDR3 extends over 14 amino acids. The germline V and J ends were trimmed by 3 bases and 6 bases, with 12 bases remaining between them. From germline, CDR1 is MNHNS and CDR2 SASEGT. The chain's CDR3 is CASSESGSGQPQHF. The CDR3 region has the DNA TGTGCCAGCAGTGAGAGCGGGTCAGGTCAGCCCCAGCATTTT.

This clonotype was found a few times. J is TRBJ1-2 and V is TRBV6-5; D unresolved. This CDR3 spans 11 amino acids. The V end lost 3 bases, the J end lost 7 bases, and 6 bases lay between the germline ends. Germline loops: CDR1 MNHEY, CDR2 SVGAGI. The CDR3 nucleotides are TGTGCCAGCAGTTATCTAGGTGGCTACACCTTC. It codes for CASSYLGGYTF.

This chain links TRBV6-5 with TRBJ2-3; TRBD2 matches at 8 bases. This CDR3 comprises 14 residues. The V gene end was trimmed by 6 bases and the J gene end by 5 bases; junction bases not matched to a gene: 7. CDR1 and CDR2 (germline): MNHEY, SVGAGI. In nucleotides, the CDR3 is TGTGCCAGCAGGGCCGGGACTAGAATAGATACGCAGTATTTT. It codes for CASRAGTRIDTQYF.

This chain joins TRBV5-1 and TRBJ2-1, with a possible D match to TRBD1 (5 bases). Trimming cost V 0 bases and J 3 bases, with 13 bases left between them. The CDR3 contains 16 residues. CDR1 is SGHRS and CDR2 is YFSETQ in the germline V gene. CDR3 DNA: TGCGCCAGCAGCTTGGCCGTAGGCCAGGGCTACAATGAGCAGTTCTTC. Translating it yields CASSLAVGQGYNEQFF.

As for this clonotype: At one end, the junction sequence differs from germline, possibly due to a read error. The CDR3 DNA sequence: TGCCACGAGGAGACCCAGTACTTC. It is translated as CHEETQYF. The chain combines TRBV5-6 with TRBJ2-7; D remains ambiguous. The better agreement between TRBJ2-5 and the DNA end casts doubt on the J call. CDR1 and CDR2 from the germline V gene are SGHDT and YYEEEE. The CDR3 has 8 amino acids.

This clonotype was detected only once. The chain has TRBV6-1 and TRBJ1-4; 7 bases map to TRBD1. V trimming: 8 bases; J trimming: 10 bases; junction bases outside the gene matches: 10. The CDR3 consists of 13 residues. In germline, CDR1 is MNHNS, CDR2 SASEGT. This CDR3 is CASEWTGLGKLFF. CDR3 nucleotides: TGTGCCAGCGAATGGACAGGTCTGGGAAAACTGTTTTTT.

The chain links TRBV20-1 to TRBJ2-1; tentatively, D is TRBD2 (5 bases). This CDR3 contains 10 residues. Trimming stripped 4 bases from V and 9 bases from J, with 7 bases between. CDR1 DFQATT and CDR2 SNEGSKA come from the germline V gene (reference sequence). CDR3 in DNA: TGCAGTGCTATGGCGGGTGAGCAGTTCTTC. As protein: CSAMAGEQFF.

The chain is built from TRBV6-2 or TRBV6-3 and TRBJ2-1; D remains ambiguous. CDR1 and CDR2 from the germline V gene are MNHEY and SVGEGT. The germline V and J ends were trimmed by 2 bases and 8 bases, with 7 bases remaining between them. This CDR3 contains 12 residues. CDR3 nucleotides: TGTGCCAGCAGTTACATGCGGTATGAGCAGTTCTTC. It is translated as CASSYMRYEQFF.

This clonotype was found a few times. The V and J genes are TRBV15 and TRBJ2-5, with D maybe TRBD1 (5 bases). V was trimmed by 5 bases and J by 5 bases, leaving 18 bases between them. The CDR3 is 15 residues long. Germline V gives CDR1 LNHNV, CDR2 YYDKDF (reference sequence). The CDR3 nucleotides read TGTGCCACCAGCCCCAGCCCCAGGGATTTGGAGACCCAGTACTTC. Translating gives CATSPSPRDLETQYF.

With regard to this clonotype: At one of its ends the junction is not consistent with the germline gene, which may arise from a read error. The chain uses TRBV6-6 and TRBJ2-7; D remains ambiguous. CDR3 length: 12 amino acids. Germline V gene data show CDR1 as MNHNY and CDR2 as SVGAGI (reference sequence). The CDR3 sequence: CASAPASYGQYF. DNA for the CDR3: TGTGCCAGCGCCCCGGCATCCTACGGGCAGTACTTC.

The chain carries TRBV4-1 and TRBJ2-1, with D hard to call. Per germline, CDR1 MGHRA and CDR2 YSYEKL. V was pared by 2 bases and J by 5 bases, with 7 bases between. This CDR3 region has 13 residues. The CDR3 is CASSQRRDNEQFF. In DNA, the CDR3 is TGCGCCAGCAGCCAACGCCGGGACAATGAGCAGTTCTTC.

The chain combines TRBV7-2 with TRBJ1-2; the D gene is possibly TRBD1 (5 bases). This CDR3 is built from 15 residues. The V gene's germline CDR1 is SGHTA and CDR2 FQGNSA. The V end lost 5 bases, the J end lost 4 bases, and 17 bases lay between the germline ends. The chain's CDR3 is CASSGGRVGGYGYTF. The CDR3 nucleotides are TGTGCCAGCAGCGGAGGAAGGGTCGGGGGCTATGGCTACACCTTC.

J is TRBJ2-7 and V is TRBV28; 8 bases agree with TRBD2. This CDR3 region has 14 residues. V dropped 5 bases and J dropped 7; count of bases not matched to a gene: 10. Germline V gene data show CDR1 as MDHEN and CDR2 as SYDVKM. CDR3 sequence reads: CASSQLAAPWEQYF. The DNA of the CDR3 is TGTGCCAGCAGTCAACTAGCGGCCCCCTGGGAGCAGTACTTC.

CDR3 DNA: TGTGCCAGCAGTTGGGTGAGTTCTACCTACGAGCAGTACTTC. This codes for CASSWVSSTYEQYF. The J gene is TRBJ2-5, the V gene TRBV6-2 or TRBV6-3; no firm D call. TRBJ2-7 matches the DNA end more closely, so the J call is doubtful. The CDR3 contains 14 residues. The V gene's germline CDR1 is MNHEY and CDR2 SVGEGT.

V usage is TRBV4-3 and J usage is TRBJ2-7; weak D call: TRBD2 (6 bases). The CDR3 contains 14 residues. The V gene lost 0 bases and the J gene lost 4 bases, with 10 bases spanning the gap. Germline assignment: CDR1 LGHNA and CDR2 YSLEER. CDR3 protein: CASSQDASVYEQYF. In DNA form, the CDR3 reads TGCGCCAGCAGCCAAGACGCTAGCGTATACGAGCAGTACTTC.

The chain carries TRBV7-2 and TRBJ2-5; 9 bases line up with TRBD2. There are 15 residues in the CDR3. The germline V gene has CDR1 SGHTA and CDR2 FQGNSA. J lost 2 bases, V lost 1 base, and 2 bases had no gene match. The CDR3 here is CASSLGLADQETQYF. The CDR3 region has the DNA TGTGCCAGCAGCTTAGGACTAGCGGATCAAGAGACCCAGTACTTC.

This chain connects TRBV5-1 to TRBJ2-7; TRBD1 matches 9 bases. CDR3 size: 15 residues. The J segment lost 4 bases and the V segment lost 4 bases, leaving 9 bases of the junction unmatched. Germline CDR1 is SGHRS and CDR2 is YFSETQ. The CDR3 protein is CASSSTGQGSYEQYF. As DNA, the CDR3 is TGCGCCAGCAGCAGCACGGGACAGGGCAGTTACGAGCAGTACTTC. Full variable domain (missing parts from reference TRBV5-1 and TRBJ2-7): KAGVTQTPRYLIKTRGQQVTLSCSPISGHRSVSWYQQTPGQGLQFLFEYFSETQRNKGNFPGRFSGRQFSNSRSEMNVSTLELGDSALYLCASSSTGQGSYEQYFGPGTRLTVT.

This sequence joins TRBV12-3 or TRBV12-4 and TRBJ2-1; 9 bases map to TRBD2. Trimming cost V 3 bases and J 0 bases; bases outside gene matches: 9. The CDR3 covers 18 residues. The CDR3 DNA follows: TGTGCCAGCAGTTTCCGACTAGCGGTCCGGAGCTCCTACAATGAGCAGTTCTTC. Protein: CASSFRLAVRSSYNEQFF.

J is TRBJ2-1 and V is TRBV20-1; D is tentatively TRBD1 or TRBD2 (5 bases each). This CDR3 region has 14 residues. The germline CDR1 and CDR2 sequences are DFQATT and SNEGSKA (reference sequence). Deletions cut 4 bases from V and 6 bases from J, with 16 bases between. CDR3 coding DNA: TGCAGTGCTAACGACTCCTCGGGACGCAATGAGCAGTTCTTC. Translated, it gives CSANDSSGRNEQFF.

V and J are TRBV29-1 and TRBJ2-1; D is possibly TRBD2 (6 bases). Germline V gene sequence: CDR1 SQVTM, CDR2 ANQGSEA. Trimming removed 5 bases at V and 10 bases at J, with 21 bases between. CDR3 length: 14 residues. The CDR3 region is CSVTSPRGAREQFF. The CDR3 region has the DNA TGCAGCGTTACATCCCCGCGGGGAGCGAGGGAGCAGTTCTTC.

This clonotype occurred a few times. This chain links TRBV10-3 with TRBJ2-5; D remains unclear. V lost 4 bases to trimming and J lost 2 bases, with 5 bases between them. Germline V gene sequence: CDR1 ENHRY, CDR2 SYGVKD. The length of the CDR3 is 12 residues. In DNA, the CDR3 is TGTGCCATCAGTGTGGGACAAGAGACCCAGTACTTC. Its protein is CAISVGQETQYF.

The genes are TRBV15 and TRBJ2-7; 11 bases align to TRBD2. Germline trimming cut 1 base from V and 7 bases from J; bases unmatched to any gene: 9. Germline CDR1 reads LNHNV; CDR2 reads YYDKDF (reference sequence). The CDR3 is made up of 16 amino acids. The CDR3: CATSRVLAGVANEQYF. The DNA for the CDR3 is TGTGCCACCAGCAGAGTACTAGCGGGAGTAGCTAATGAGCAGTACTTC.